This T cell receptor (beta chain) was captured in a study of long-term antiretroviral therapy in people with HIV. The CDR3 covers 18 residues. Trimming at V came to 1 base and at J to 2 bases, leaving 6 bases not matched to a gene. CDR1 is MNHEY, CDR2 SMNVEV, per germline (reference sequence). Samples were assayed with immunoSEQ v3.0 at survey level. Generated by immunoSEQ multiplex PCR, the TCRdb table keeps only in-frame clones and is missing some. The sample yields more than 25,000 clones, around 97% seen once. V usage is TRBV27 and J usage is TRBJ2-6, with 9 bases aligning to TRBD1. The origin of this receptor is a man aged 30 to 39 with HIV. The sequences come from unsorted PBMCs, collected 7.6 years after starting antiretroviral therapy. The CDR3 DNA reads as TGTGCCAGCAGTTTATTTATGACAGGGGGAACTGGGGCCAACGTCCTGACTTTC. It specifies CASSLFMTGGTGANVLTF.